The 10 T cell receptor beta chains presented below share a single source sample, sequenced in a study of low-dose radiotherapy and immunotherapy resistance in tumors. Gene-specific TRAV and TRBV primers were used for first-strand cDNA, covering alpha and beta chains. TCR amplification involved about 21 PCR cycles with a constant-region primer and V-primer adapter. MiXCR was run by TCRdb on the reads, yielding one entry per CDR3 protein. The sample lists under 90,000 distinct CDR3 sequences, roughly 30% occurring once. Time point described: before trial treatment. The source was PBMCs, collected before treatment. Every receptor here comes from a female donor with ovarian cancer.

This clonotype was counted ten times or more. The chain links TRBV20-1 to TRBJ2-3; D not resolved. The germline CDR1 and CDR2 sequences are DFQATT and SNEGSKA (reference sequence). With 2 bases removed from V and 1 base from J, the gap between germline ends came to 10 bases. The CDR3 loop spans 14 amino acids. CDR3 in amino acids: CSARFLMGTDTQYF. The CDR3 region has the DNA TGCAGTGCTAGATTTTTGATGGGCACAGATACGCAGTATTTT.

This clonotype has ten or more counts. V and J are TRBV6-6 and TRBJ2-7, with 10 bases that match TRBD2. Germline CDR1 and CDR2: MNHNY and SVGAGI (reference sequence). The CDR3 is made up of 15 amino acids. V lost 4 bases to trimming and J lost 2 bases; unmatched junction nucleotides: 5. The CDR3 spells CASSSVSGRAYEQYF. CDR3 sequence (DNA): TGTGCCAGCAGTTCGGTAAGCGGGAGGGCCTACGAGCAGTACTTC.

In this sample, this clonotype turned up many times. This chain joins TRBV5-4 and TRBJ1-1, with no clear D. Germline CDR1 SGHNT, CDR2 YYREEE (reference sequence). The CDR3 covers 14 residues. Trimming cost V 0 bases and J 2 bases, with 8 bases left between them. The CDR3 sequence is CASSLEQLNTEAFF. DNA for the CDR3: TGTGCCAGCAGCTTGGAACAACTTAACACTGAAGCTTTCTTT.

In the case of this clonotype: The likely explanation is a read error, given a far larger clone one base away. J is TRBJ2-1 and V is TRBV10-3; either TRBD1 or TRBD2 may supply D (6 bases each). The CDR3 runs 13 residues. The germline V and J ends were trimmed by 8 bases and 10 bases, with 18 bases remaining between them. Germline V gene sequence: CDR1 ENHRY, CDR2 SYGVKD. CDR3 nucleotide sequence: TGTGCCATCGAAGCCACAGGGAGGTACGAGCAGTTCTTC. As protein: CAIEATGRYEQFF.

A remark on this clonotype: Since a much larger clone is just one base distant, this may be a read error. The chain couples TRBV4-1 to TRBJ1-5, with a weak D call TRBD1 (5 bases). The CDR3 contains 17 residues. The germline V gene has CDR1 MGHRA and CDR2 YSYEKL. As DNA, the CDR3 is TGCGCCAGCAGCCAAGGGGCGGGACCATATAGCAATCAGCCCCAGCTTTTT. Protein sequence: CASSQGAGPYSNQPQLF.

This clonotype was seen a few times. The chain carries TRBV4-1 and TRBJ2-3; perhaps TRBD2 as D (6 bases). CDR1 is MGHRA and CDR2 is YSYEKL in the germline V gene. The CDR3 has 14 residues. The V end lost 3 bases, the J end lost 4 bases, and 11 bases lay between the germline ends. Here the CDR3 reads CASSHEGGADTQYF. The CDR3, as DNA: TGCGCCAGCAGCCATGAGGGCGGGGCAGATACGCAGTATTTT.

V usage is TRBV6-5 and J usage is TRBJ2-2; D uncertain. V shed 0 bases and J shed 8 bases, with 16 bases lying between them. The germline V gene has CDR1 MNHEY and CDR2 SVGAGI. CDR3 length equals 16 residues. The CDR3 region is CASSYSRQRRAGELFF. In DNA form, the CDR3 reads TGTGCCAGCAGTTACTCAAGGCAGAGAAGGGCTGGGGAGCTGTTTTTT.

The table lists this clonotype with many counts. This chain links TRBV19 with TRBJ2-3; 8 bases align to TRBD1. Looked up from germline, CDR1 is LNHDA and CDR2 is SQIVND (reference sequence). The CDR3 extends over 16 amino acids. The V and J ends lost 6 bases and 2 bases, in that order; junction bases with no gene match: 10. The CDR3 DNA follows: TGTGCCAGTAGCCAGCCGGGACAGGCCGACACAGATACGCAGTATTTT. Amino acid sequence: CASSQPGQADTDTQYF.

The rearrangement joins TRBV5-1 to TRBJ1-4; possible D gene TRBD1, 5 bases. Germline CDR1 reads SGHRS; CDR2 reads YFSETQ. This CDR3 is 13 amino acids long. The germline V and J ends were trimmed by 6 bases and 4 bases, with 10 bases remaining between them. The CDR3 DNA reads as TGCGCCAGCAAGAAGGGGAGTAATGAAAAACTGTTTTTT. Its translation: CASKKGSNEKLFF.

This clonotype was counted many times. This rearrangement joins TRBV28 to TRBJ2-1, with TRBD2 matching over 9 bases. After removal of 5 bases from V and 8 bases from J, the junction contained 10 bases not matched to a gene. Germline CDR1 MDHEN, CDR2 SYDVKM. This CDR3 contains 15 residues. The CDR3 sequence is CASSPPGGGAYEQFF. CDR3 bases: TGTGCCAGCAGTCCCCCTGGCGGGGGGGCCTATGAGCAGTTCTTC.